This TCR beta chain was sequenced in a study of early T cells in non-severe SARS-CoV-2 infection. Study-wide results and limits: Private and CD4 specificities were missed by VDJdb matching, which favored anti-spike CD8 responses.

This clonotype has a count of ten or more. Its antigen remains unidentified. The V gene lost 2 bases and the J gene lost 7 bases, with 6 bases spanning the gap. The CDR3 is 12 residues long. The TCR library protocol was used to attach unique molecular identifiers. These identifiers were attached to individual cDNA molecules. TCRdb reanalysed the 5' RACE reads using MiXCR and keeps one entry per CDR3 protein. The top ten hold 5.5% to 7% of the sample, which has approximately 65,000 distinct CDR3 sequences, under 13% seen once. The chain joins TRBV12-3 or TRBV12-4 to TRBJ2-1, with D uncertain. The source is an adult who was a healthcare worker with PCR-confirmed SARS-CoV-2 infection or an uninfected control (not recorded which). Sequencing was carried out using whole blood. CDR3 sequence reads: CASSLSVNEQFF. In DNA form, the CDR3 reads TGTGCCAGCAGTTTATCGGTGAATGAGCAGTTCTTC.